One sample yielded the 21 T cell receptor beta chains listed below, sequenced in a study of lymphopenia after photon versus proton radiotherapy. The method was immunoSEQ multiplex PCR; TCRdb's version includes in-frame clones alone and lacks a portion of them. Counted here are about 60,000 clones, around 84% occurring once; the ten biggest clones make up around 2%. The sequenced sample was peripheral blood, obtained from a patient treated with proton-based radiotherapy. The origin of the receptors is a man aged 55-75 years with pancreatic cancer.

The rearrangement uses TRBV28 and TRBJ2-2; TRBD1 matches 8 bases. The CDR3 has 18 amino acids. The V and J ends lost 6 bases and 5 bases, in that order; junction bases with no gene match: 17. The germline CDR1 and CDR2 sequences are MDHEN and SYDVKM. The CDR3: CASSDMQGAHGKTGELFF. In DNA, the CDR3 is TGTGCCAGCAGCGATATGCAGGGGGCGCATGGAAAAACCGGGGAGCTGTTTTTT.

This rearrangement joins TRBV7-9 to TRBJ2-1, with 7 bases aligning to TRBD2. Trimming removed 1 base from V and 3 bases from J; junction bases left unmatched: 6. The CDR3 runs to 16 residues. The V gene's germline CDR1 is SEHNR and CDR2 FQNEAQ (reference sequence). The CDR3 loop is CASSLDRGEGYNEQFF. CDR3 nucleotide sequence: TGTGCCAGCAGCTTAGATCGGGGGGAGGGCTACAATGAGCAGTTCTTC.

The CDR3 region has the DNA TGTGCCAGCAGTTACAAGGTTCCAGATACGCAGTATTTT. As protein: CASSYKVPDTQYF. This sequence joins TRBV6-6 and TRBJ2-3; the D is unclear. Trimming left V 2 bases short and J 4 bases short, with 7 bases between. There are 13 residues in the CDR3. CDR1 is MNHNY, CDR2 SVGAGI, per germline (reference sequence).

V gene TRBV4-2 combines with J gene TRBJ1-6; D ambiguous. Trimming shortened V by 0 bases and J by 13 bases, and 19 bases separated the two germline ends. Germline V gene sequence: CDR1 LGHNA, CDR2 YNFKEQ. The CDR3 contains 16 residues. The CDR3 DNA sequence: TGTGCCAGCAGCCAAGAAGATGAGCTTCTTAGCGGGCCCCTCCACTTT. The encoded protein is CASSQEDELLSGPLHF.

This clone has more than one count but fewer than ten. V usage is TRBV7-2 and J usage is TRBJ2-7; 11 nucleotides line up with TRBD2. The V gene's germline CDR1 is SGHTA and CDR2 FQGNSA. After removal of 5 bases from V and 5 bases from J, the junction contained 11 bases not matched to a gene. CDR3 length: 16 residues. The CDR3 DNA reads as TGTGCCAGCAGCCCGACCGGGACTAGCGGTCCTCACGAGCAGTACTTC. It yields the protein CASSPTGTSGPHEQYF.

The gene calls are TRBV4-3 and TRBJ2-2; 8 bases line up with TRBD1. Germline V CDR1 and CDR2: LGHNA, YSLEER. Trimming cost V 4 bases and J 2 bases; bases outside gene matches: 6. The CDR3 length is 16 residues. The CDR3 sequence is CASSPHDRGNTGELFF. CDR3 sequence (DNA): TGCGCCAGCAGCCCTCACGACAGGGGAAACACCGGGGAGCTGTTTTTT.

The chain recombines TRBV19 with TRBJ1-5; D may be TRBD1 (6 bases). The V end lost 7 bases, the J end lost 3 bases, and 22 bases lay between the germline ends. The CDR3 has 17 residues. CDR1 LNHDA and CDR2 SQIVND come from the germline V gene (reference sequence). CDR3 loop: CASNPFTVSGDNQPQHF. The CDR3 DNA reads as TGTGCCAGTAACCCTTTTACCGTCTCAGGGGACAATCAGCCCCAGCATTTT.

The V gene is TRBV5-4, the J gene TRBJ2-7, with D unresolved. The germline gives CDR1 SGHNT, CDR2 YYREEE (reference sequence). CDR3 length: 15 residues. V shed 3 bases and J shed 0 bases, with 13 bases lying between them. The CDR3 here is CASSYWSGVSYEQYF. CDR3 DNA: TGTGCCAGCAGCTATTGGAGTGGGGTCTCCTACGAGCAGTACTTC. The whole variable domain, filled in from reference TRBV5-4 and TRBJ2-7, reads ETGVTQSPTHLIKTRGQQVTLRCSSQSGHNTVSWYQQALGQGPQFIFQYYREEENGRGNFPPRFSGLQFPNYSSELNVNALELDDSALYLCASSYWSGVSYEQYFGPGTRLTVT.

The chain has TRBV10-2 and TRBJ2-1; D perhaps matches TRBD1 (6 bases). Germline assignment: CDR1 WSHSY and CDR2 SAAADI. This CDR3 contains 15 residues. V dropped 2 bases and J dropped 2 bases, with 10 bases sitting between them. CDR3 nucleotide sequence: TGCGCCAGCAGTGAGCTAGGGGGTACCTACAATGAGCAGTTCTTC. Translating gives CASSELGGTYNEQFF.

This CDR3 is CASSPWGGSQPQHF. CDR3 coding DNA: TGTGCCAGCAGTCCATGGGGAGGGAGTCAGCCCCAGCATTTT. This chain links TRBV27 with TRBJ1-5; D is uncertain. CDR3 size: 14 residues. Deletions cut 5 bases from V and 6 bases from J, with 14 bases between. Germline V CDR1 and CDR2: MNHEY, SMNVEV (reference sequence).

The table lists this clone with a few counts. This chain links TRBV7-9 with TRBJ2-2; 10 bases align to TRBD2. CDR3 length: 16 residues. J was trimmed by 4 bases and V by 1 base; bases with no gene match: 3. From germline, CDR1 is SEHNR and CDR2 FQNEAQ (reference sequence). CDR3 nucleotides: TGTGCCAGCAGCTTAGGGACTAGCGGCCGCACCGGGGAGCTGTTTTTT. This translates into CASSLGTSGRTGELFF.

The chain carries TRBV30 and TRBJ2-2; 7 bases match TRBD2. This CDR3 region has 15 residues. Germline trimming cut 0 bases from V and 4 bases from J; bases unmatched to any gene: 5. Germline CDR1 and CDR2: GTSNPN and SVGIG (reference sequence). CDR3 amino acids: CAWSVEERGTGELFF. The DNA of the CDR3 is TGTGCCTGGAGTGTCGAGGAGCGGGGCACCGGGGAGCTGTTTTTT.

In the case of this clone: Other DNA sequences in the same sample also yield this CDR3. The V call is TRBV5-1, the J call TRBJ2-7; D not resolved. There are 15 residues in the CDR3. V was trimmed by 4 bases and J by 7 bases, leaving 21 bases between them. Per germline, CDR1 SGHRS and CDR2 YFSETQ. The CDR3 spells CASSQDPGGTGEQYF. The CDR3 nucleotides are TGCGCCAGCAGCCAAGACCCGGGCGGTACCGGTGAGCAGTACTTC.

The V gene is TRBV27, the J gene TRBJ2-7, with 7 bases fitting TRBD2. Germline assignment: CDR1 MNHEY and CDR2 SMNVEV (reference sequence). The CDR3 has 17 amino acids. The V and J ends lost 2 bases and 3 bases, in that order; junction bases with no gene match: 13. The chain's CDR3 is CASSLGPPGREFYEQYF. CDR3 bases: TGTGCCAGCAGTTTAGGGCCCCCGGGGCGGGAGTTCTACGAGCAGTACTTC.

This rearrangement joins TRBV7-2 to TRBJ2-3; TRBD2 matches at 12 bases. V lost 5 bases and J lost 4; bases outside the gene matches: 7. The length of the CDR3 is 16 residues. Germline V lookup: CDR1 SGHTA, CDR2 FQGNSA. The DNA for the CDR3 is TGTGCCAGCAGCCTCCTAGCGGGAGGGCCGCCAGATACGCAGTATTTT. Protein sequence: CASSLLAGGPPDTQYF.

The V and J genes are TRBV11-2 and TRBJ1-6, with D possibly matching TRBD1 (6 bases). The CDR3 totals 15 residues. From germline, CDR1 is SGHAT and CDR2 FQNNGV. Trimming removed 6 bases at V and 6 bases at J, with 15 bases between. The CDR3 here is CASSGVGGGNSPLHF. Written as DNA, the CDR3 is TGTGCCAGCAGTGGGGTCGGAGGGGGTAATTCACCCCTCCACTTT.

This clone is a singleton in its sample. The rearrangement uses TRBV7-2 and TRBJ2-1; D unclear. CDR3 length equals 13 residues. CDR1 is SGHTA and CDR2 is FQGNSA in the germline V gene. Deletions cut 4 bases from V and 7 bases from J, with 11 bases between. CDR3 in amino acids: CASSSRVQNEQFF. The CDR3 DNA reads TGTGCCAGCAGCTCGCGAGTTCAGAATGAGCAGTTCTTC.

The V and J genes are TRBV11-2 and TRBJ2-5; D is uncertain. Trimming cost V 6 bases and J 4 bases, with 6 bases left between them. This CDR3 spans 11 amino acids. In germline, CDR1 is SGHAT, CDR2 FQNNGV. CDR3 sequence: CASSFSETQYF. CDR3 nucleotides: TGTGCCAGCAGTTTTTCAGAGACCCAGTACTTC.

CDR3 in DNA: TGCGCCAGCAAGCAGCGGGACTACGAGCAGTACTTC. Encoded protein: CASKQRDYEQYF. The rearrangement links TRBV10-2 to TRBJ2-7, with TRBD2 identical over 7 bases. Germline trimming cut 7 bases from V and 3 bases from J; bases unmatched to any gene: 3. This CDR3 has 12 residues. Germline values: CDR1 WSHSY, CDR2 SAAADI.

CDR3 sequence: CASSQVWTYYNEQFF. As DNA, the CDR3 is TGCGCCAGCAGCCAAGTTTGGACGTACTACAATGAGCAGTTCTTC. This rearrangement joins TRBV4-1 to TRBJ2-1; D is uncertain. V was shortened by 1 base and J by 3 bases, with 10 bases between the two germline ends. This CDR3 is built from 15 residues. CDR1 and CDR2 from the germline V gene are MGHRA and YSYEKL.

The rearrangement links TRBV4-1 to TRBJ2-1; D remains ambiguous. Germline CDR1 MGHRA, CDR2 YSYEKL. CDR3 length: 11 amino acids. V lost 3 bases to trimming and J lost 4 bases, with 1 base between them. The CDR3 is CASSQYNEQFF. In DNA form, the CDR3 reads TGCGCCAGCAGCCAGTACAATGAGCAGTTCTTC.